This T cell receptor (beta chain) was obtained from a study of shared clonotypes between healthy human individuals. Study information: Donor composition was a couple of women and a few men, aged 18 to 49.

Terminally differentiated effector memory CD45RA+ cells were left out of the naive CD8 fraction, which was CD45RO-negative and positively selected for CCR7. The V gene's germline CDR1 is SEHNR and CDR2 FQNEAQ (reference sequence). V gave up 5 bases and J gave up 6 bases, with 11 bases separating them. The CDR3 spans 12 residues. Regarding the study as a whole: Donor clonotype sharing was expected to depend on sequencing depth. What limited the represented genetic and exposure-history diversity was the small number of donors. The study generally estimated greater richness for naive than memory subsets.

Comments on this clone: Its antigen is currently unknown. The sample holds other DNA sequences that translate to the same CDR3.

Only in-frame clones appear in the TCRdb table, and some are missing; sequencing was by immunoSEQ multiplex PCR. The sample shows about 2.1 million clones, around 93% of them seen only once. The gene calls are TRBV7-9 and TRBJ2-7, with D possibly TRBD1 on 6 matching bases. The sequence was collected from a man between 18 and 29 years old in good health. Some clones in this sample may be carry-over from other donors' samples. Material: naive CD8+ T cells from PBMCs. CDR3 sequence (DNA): TGTGCCAGCAGCCTAGGACAGCGCGAGCAGTACTTC. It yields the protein CASSLGQREQYF.